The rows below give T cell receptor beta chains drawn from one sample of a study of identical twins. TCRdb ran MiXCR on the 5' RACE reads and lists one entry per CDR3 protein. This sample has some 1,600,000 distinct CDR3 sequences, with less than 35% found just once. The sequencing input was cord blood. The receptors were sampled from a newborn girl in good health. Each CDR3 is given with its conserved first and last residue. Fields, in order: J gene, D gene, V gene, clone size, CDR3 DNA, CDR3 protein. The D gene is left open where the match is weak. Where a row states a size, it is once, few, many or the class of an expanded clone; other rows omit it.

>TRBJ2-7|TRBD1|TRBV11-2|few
TGTGCCAGCAGCTTAGGGGACAGAATCCCGTACGAGCAGTACTTC
CASSLGDRIPYEQYF
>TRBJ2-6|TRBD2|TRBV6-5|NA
TGTGCCAGCAGTTACTCAGGACTAGCGGGACCTGGGGCCAACGTCCTGACTTTC
CASSYSGLAGPGANVLTF
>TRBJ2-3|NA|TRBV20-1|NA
TGCAGTGCCGACCTTGGTACAACAGATACGCAGTATTTT
CSADLGTTDTQYF
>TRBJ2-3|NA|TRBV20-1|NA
TGCAGTGCTAGAGATAGTAGTGTTGAGGCTAACCGACGGGATACGCAGTATTTT
CSARDSSVEANRRDTQYF
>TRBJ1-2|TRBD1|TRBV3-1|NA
TGTGCCAGCAGCCAAGGGGGGGCAAGGGGGCCGTATGGCTACACCTTC
CASSQGGARGPYGYTF
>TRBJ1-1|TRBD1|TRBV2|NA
TGTGCCAGCAGTGAAGAGGGGACAGGGGGCACTGAAGCTTTCTTT
CASSEEGTGGTEAFF
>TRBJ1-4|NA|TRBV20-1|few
TGCAGTGGGCAGGGTAATGGAAAACTGTTTTTT
CSGQGNGKLFF
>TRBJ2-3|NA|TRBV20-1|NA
TGCAGTGCTAGAGAAGCGGTACGCACAGATACGCAGTATTTT
CSAREAVRTDTQYF
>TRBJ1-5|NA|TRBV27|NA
TGTGCCAGCAAACCGGGGGCGAATCAGCCCCAGCATTTT
CASKPGANQPQHF
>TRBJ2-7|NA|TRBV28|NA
TGTGCCAGCACCATGGGGACATCCTACGAGCAGTACTTC
CASTMGTSYEQYF
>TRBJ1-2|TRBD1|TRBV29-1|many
TGCAGCCAAAAGACAGGGTCCGGCTACACCTTC
CSQKTGSGYTF
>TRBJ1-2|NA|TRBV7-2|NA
TGTGCCAGCAGCTTAACGAGGGGGGGTGGCTACACCTTC
CASSLTRGGGYTF
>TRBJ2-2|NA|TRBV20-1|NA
TGCAGTGCTAGAGTGGGACCAAACACCGGGGAGCTGTTTTTT
CSARVGPNTGELFF
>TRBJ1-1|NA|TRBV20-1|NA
TGCAGTGCTAGAGATGCAGGGCCCGAAGCTTTCTTT
CSARDAGPEAFF
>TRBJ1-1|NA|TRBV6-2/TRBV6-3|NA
TGTGCCAGCAGTACCCAGGACGTCTATGAAGCTTTCTTT
CASSTQDVYEAFF